A selection of T cell receptor beta chains follows, all from one sample in a study of blood T cells in healthy people across ages. TCRdb itself ran the 5' RACE reads through MiXCR, one entry per CDR3 protein. The sample lists 600,000 to 850,000 distinct CDR3 sequences; 25% were seen once. These data were also filed under a second study, of T cells of mothers and their children.

The sequenced material came from blood. Source of these receptors: a boy aged 5-17 years in good health. CDR3s include the opening cysteine and the closing phenylalanine or tryptophan. Each record gives: D gene, clone size, CDR3 length, J gene, V gene, CDR3 DNA, CDR3 protein. D genes are given only for firm matches. Part of the rows lack a size; the others show once, few, many or a class for expanded clones.

TRBD2	few	14	TRBJ2-1	TRBV20-1	TGCAGTGCTAGTCTAGCGGGGGGGTACAATGAGCAGTTCTTC	CSASLAGGYNEQFF
NA	few	14	TRBJ2-3	TRBV12-3/TRBV12-4	TGTGCCAGCAGTTCTCGGACTAGCACAGATACGCAGTATTTT	CASSSRTSTDTQYF
NA	NA	13	TRBJ2-2	TRBV7-3	TGTGCCAGCAGCGGCTCGAACACCGGGGAGCTGTTTTTT	CASSGSNTGELFF
TRBD2	few	15	TRBJ2-1	TRBV7-3	TGTGCCAGCAGCTTCATAGCGGGAGGTGACAATGAGCAGTTCTTC	CASSFIAGGDNEQFF
TRBD2	NA	13	TRBJ2-7	TRBV20-1	TGCAGTGCTTTAGCGGGAGACTCCTACGAGCAGTACTTC	CSALAGDSYEQYF
NA	NA	14	TRBJ2-7	TRBV7-9	TGTGCCAGCAGCGCCCCTAGATCCCCCTACGAGCAGTACTTC	CASSAPRSPYEQYF
TRBD2	few	16	TRBJ2-1	TRBV3-1	TGTGCCAGCAGCCAACTAGCGGGGGAGTCCTACAATGAGCAGTTCTTC	CASSQLAGESYNEQFF
TRBD1	NA	13	TRBJ2-7	TRBV29-1	TGCAGCGTTGCCGGGACAGGGGCCTACGAGCAGTACTTC	CSVAGTGAYEQYF
NA	NA	15	TRBJ2-2	TRBV10-1	TGCGCCAGCAGTGAGATGAGCACCCGGGCCGGGGAGCTGTTTTTT	CASSEMSTRAGELFF
TRBD1	many	16	TRBJ2-7	TRBV10-3	TGTGCCATCAGTGACCTGGACAGGGGCAACTCCTACGAGCAGTACTTC	CAISDLDRGNSYEQYF
NA	few	14	TRBJ1-1	TRBV19	TGTGCCAGTAGTATACCGGGGATGAACACTGAAGCTTTCTTT	CASSIPGMNTEAFF
NA	NA	13	TRBJ2-5	TRBV4-2	TGTGCCAGCAGCTCTCGAAACCAAGAGACCCAGTACTTC	CASSSRNQETQYF
NA	few	18	TRBJ2-1	TRBV3-1	TGTGCCAGCAGCCAAGGTTTCTGGGGGGCCCCCTCCTACAATGAGCAGTTCTTC	CASSQGFWGAPSYNEQFF
NA	NA	16	TRBJ2-2	TRBV7-9	TGTGCCAGCAGCTTAACAGGGACTGAAGACACCGGGGAGCTGTTTTTT	CASSLTGTEDTGELFF
NA	NA	14	TRBJ2-1	TRBV28	TGTGCCATCAGTTTTAGGGTTAACTACAATGAGCAGTTCTTC	CAISFRVNYNEQFF
NA	NA	15	TRBJ1-2	TRBV4-2	TGTGCCAGCAGCCAAGCTGACGGCAATAATATTGGCTACACCTTC	CASSQADGNNIGYTF
NA	few	15	TRBJ2-7	TRBV27	TGTGCCAGCAGTTTAGACCGGGACTTGGCCTACGAGCAGTACTTC	CASSLDRDLAYEQYF
NA	NA	15	TRBJ1-6	TRBV27	TGTGCCAGCAGTAGCCGGGCCCCCTACGATTCACCCCTCCACTTT	CASSSRAPYDSPLHF
NA	few	15	TRBJ2-7	TRBV28	TGTGCCAGCAGTTTTTTCGGGACACCCCCCTACGAGCAGTACTTC	CASSFFGTPPYEQYF
NA	many	14	TRBJ2-3	TRBV10-3	TGTGCCATCAGTCCAGACAGATCCACAGATACGCAGTATTTT	CAISPDRSTDTQYF
TRBD1	NA	12	TRBJ1-2	TRBV19	TGTGCCAGTACAACAGGGGCCTATGGCTACACCTTC	CASTTGAYGYTF
NA	few	15	TRBJ2-5	TRBV7-3	TGTGCCAGCAGCTTCGGATGGGGGGCTGAAGAGACCCAGTACTTC	CASSFGWGAEETQYF
NA	few	10	TRBJ1-1	TRBV29-1	TGCAGCGTTGGGGCGGATGAAGCTTTCTTT	CSVGADEAFF
NA	few	15	TRBJ1-2	TRBV7-8	TGTGCCAGCAGCTCGATATCGACAAGGGTGCGTGGCTACACCTTC	CASSSISTRVRGYTF
TRBD1	NA	15	TRBJ1-1	TRBV29-1	TGCAGCGCTTGGGGGGACAGGGGTGTGAACACTGAAGCTTTCTTT	CSAWGDRGVNTEAFF
NA	few	11	TRBJ2-3	TRBV10-3	TGTGCCATTCGTAGCACAGATACGCAGTATTTT	CAIRSTDTQYF
TRBD1	few	15	TRBJ2-7	TRBV5-1	TGCGCCAGCAGCTTTTCGACAGGGAGCTCCTACGAGCAGTACTTC	CASSFSTGSSYEQYF
NA	NA	15	TRBJ1-1	TRBV7-9	TGTGCCAGCAGCTTATCCCGTATTGGGGACACTGAAGCTTTCTTT	CASSLSRIGDTEAFF
TRBD1	many	16	TRBJ2-5	TRBV7-3	TGTGCCAGCAGCCCCGGACAGGGGTCTCGTGGAGAGACCCAGTACTTC	CASSPGQGSRGETQYF
TRBD1	NA	15	TRBJ1-4	TRBV25-1	TGTGCCAGCAGTGAGGACAGGTACTACGGTGAAAAACTGTTTTTT	CASSEDRYYGEKLFF
NA	few	18	TRBJ2-5	TRBV6-5	TGTGCCAGCACTTCATCCGCCGGGATCAAAGTATATCGAGAGACCCAGTACTTC	CASTSSAGIKVYRETQYF
NA	NA	14	TRBJ1-6	TRBV13	TGTGCCAGCAGCTTAAGGGGCAGTAATTCACCCCTCCACTTT	CASSLRGSNSPLHF
TRBD1	NA	14	TRBJ2-7	TRBV5-1	TGCGCCAGCAGCTTACGACAGGGGGCTCACGAGCAGTACTTC	CASSLRQGAHEQYF
TRBD2	few	18	TRBJ2-1	TRBV5-6	TGTGCCAGCAGCTTACAGCGGGGGGGAATGAGAATCGGCAATGAGCAGTTCTTC	CASSLQRGGMRIGNEQFF
NA	few	14	TRBJ1-6	TRBV28	TGTGCCAGCAGCCCGACAGACTATAATTCACCCCTCCACTTT	CASSPTDYNSPLHF
NA	NA	14	TRBJ2-4	TRBV12-5	TGTGCTAGTGTTTCTGACTGGGCCAAAAACATTCAGTACTTC	CASVSDWAKNIQYF
NA	NA	14	TRBJ2-7	TRBV7-9	TGTGCCAGCAGCGGTCGTAGGAGTTCCTACGAGCAGTACTTC	CASSGRRSSYEQYF
TRBD2	NA	18	TRBJ2-5	TRBV12-3/TRBV12-4	TGTGCCAGCAGTTTCGGACTAGCGGGGGGCCCTCTCCAAGAGACCCAGTACTTC	CASSFGLAGGPLQETQYF
NA	NA	15	TRBJ1-5	TRBV28	TGTGCCAGCAGTTTACAGGGGCGGCTTAATCAGCCCCAGCATTTT	CASSLQGRLNQPQHF
TRBD1	NA	15	TRBJ1-1	TRBV28	TGTGCCAGCAGCTCTTCGGACAGGTTGAACACTGAAGCTTTCTTT	CASSSSDRLNTEAFF
TRBD1	NA	17	TRBJ1-2	TRBV7-9	TGTGCCAGCACAGCCTCATGGACAGGACCCTTAAACTATGGCTACACCTTC	CASTASWTGPLNYGYTF
TRBD1	few	13	TRBJ2-2	TRBV6-2/TRBV6-3	TGTGCCAGCAGAGGGACAGGGGCCGGGGAGCTGTTTTTT	CASRGTGAGELFF
NA	few	16	TRBJ2-5	TRBV9	TGTGCCAGCAGCGTAGAGGGCGGGGCGTACCAAGAGACCCAGTACTTC	CASSVEGGAYQETQYF
TRBD1	few	17	TRBJ2-3	TRBV14	TGTGCCAGCAGCCGCTCAGGGGGAGCGGCACTCACAGATACGCAGTATTTT	CASSRSGGAALTDTQYF
NA	NA	17	TRBJ1-1	TRBV6-2/TRBV6-3	TGTGCCAGCAGTTATAGCCAGGCGCAACTAGGGGGGACTGAAGCTTTCTTT	CASSYSQAQLGGTEAFF
TRBD2	few	16	TRBJ2-3	TRBV12-3/TRBV12-4	TGTGCCAGCAGTTTTACTAGCGGGGGGGGTCGAGATACGCAGTATTTT	CASSFTSGGGRDTQYF
TRBD1	few	15	TRBJ2-7	TRBV12-3/TRBV12-4	TGTGCCAGCAGCTTAGACAGGGCCATTTCCTACGAGCAGTACTTC	CASSLDRAISYEQYF